A single sample is the source of the 13 T cell receptor beta chains below, sequenced in a study of blood T cell repertoires in COVID-19. Libraries were prepared by immunoSEQ multiplex PCR; TCRdb keeps only in-frame clonotypes and omits some of them. Among more than 200,000 clones, about 83% were seen once, and the ten largest hold about 2.5%. The sample was peripheral blood. Receptors originate from a woman aged 40 to 49 with active or convalescent COVID-19.

The chain has TRBV6-1 and TRBJ1-5, with D unresolved. Germline V gene lookup returns CDR1 MNHNS and CDR2 SASEGT. This CDR3 comprises 15 residues. Deletions cut 2 bases from V and 7 bases from J, with 15 bases between. The CDR3 DNA follows: TGTGCCAGCAGTGAAATGACGGGAGGAGAACAGCCCCAGCATTTT. This codes for CASSEMTGGEQPQHF.

The J gene is TRBJ2-3, the V gene TRBV5-1; 8 nucleotides agree with TRBD2. In germline, CDR1 is SGHRS, CDR2 YFSETQ. The CDR3 spans 15 residues. After removal of 4 bases from V and 2 bases from J, the junction contained 6 bases not matched to a gene. The CDR3 protein is CASSQSSGFTDTQYF. CDR3 bases: TGCGCCAGCAGCCAATCTAGCGGGTTCACAGATACGCAGTATTTT.

This clone was detected once. The rearrangement joins TRBV9 to TRBJ2-1; TRBD1 aligns across 7 bases. Germline loops: CDR1 SGDLS, CDR2 YYNGEE. The length of the CDR3 is 14 residues. J gave up 3 bases and V 0 bases, and 0 bases lay outside the gene matches. CDR3 loop: CASSVGDSYNEQFF. CDR3 DNA sequence: TGTGCCAGCAGCGTAGGGGACAGCTACAATGAGCAGTTCTTC. Using reference TRBV9 and TRBJ2-1 for the parts outside the CDR3, the full variable domain is DSGVTQTPKHLITATGQRVTLRCSPRSGDLSVYWYQQSLDQGLQFLIQYYNGEERAKGNILERFSAQQFPDLHSELNLSSLELGDSALYFCASSVGDSYNEQFFGPGTRLTVL.

The chain joins TRBV5-4 to TRBJ2-1; 12 bases are a match to TRBD2. Germline CDR1 is SGHNT and CDR2 is YYREEE (reference sequence). The CDR3 has 16 residues. The junction had 6 bases not matched to a gene; V was cut back by 3 bases and J by 5 bases. CDR3 DNA sequence: TGTGCCAGCAGCTCTGGGACTAGCGGGTACGACAATGAGCAGTTCTTC. Amino acid sequence: CASSSGTSGYDNEQFF.

This chain uses TRBV6-6 with TRBJ2-1; 9 positions agree with TRBD2. J gave up 8 bases and V 0 bases, and 5 bases lay outside the gene matches. The CDR3 extends over 15 amino acids. Germline V gene lookup returns CDR1 MNHNY and CDR2 SVGAGI (reference sequence). CDR3 sequence: CASSYSRGLAHEQFF. The CDR3, as DNA: TGTGCCAGCAGTTACTCGAGGGGACTAGCCCATGAGCAGTTCTTC.

The chain recombines TRBV11-1 with TRBJ1-3; the match to TRBD1 covers 9 bases. Trimming removed 5 bases from V and 3 bases from J; junction bases left unmatched: 8. Germline V gene data show CDR1 as SGHAT and CDR2 as FQDESV (reference sequence). CDR3 length: 16 amino acids. CDR3 coding DNA: TGTGCCAGCAGCAACCGGGACAGGGCTGGTGGAAACACCATATATTTT. Translation gives CASSNRDRAGGNTIYF.

This chain connects TRBV30 to TRBJ1-2; a weak D match, TRBD1 (6 bases). The CDR3 has 13 residues. The V gene's germline CDR1 is GTSNPN and CDR2 SVGIG (reference sequence). V was shortened by 2 bases and J by 6 bases, with 13 bases between the two germline ends. This chain's CDR3 is CAWSPTTGHGYTF. The CDR3 bases are TGTGCCTGGAGTCCCACCACAGGGCATGGCTACACCTTC.

This chain connects TRBV6-5 to TRBJ2-7, with D perhaps TRBD2 (5 bases). The CDR3 has 13 amino acids. The V end was cut by 0 bases, the J end by 7 bases, with 10 bases between. Germline loops: CDR1 MNHEY, CDR2 SVGAGI. The CDR3 DNA follows: TGTGCCAGCAGTTACTCCGGGGTGGGTGAGCAGTACTTC. Its protein is CASSYSGVGEQYF.

The rearrangement uses TRBV11-2 and TRBJ2-1, with TRBD2 matching 9 bases. The CDR3 length is 16 residues. Trimming at V came to 5 bases and at J to 7 bases, leaving 12 bases not matched to a gene. The germline V gene has CDR1 SGHAT and CDR2 FQNNGV. Written as DNA, the CDR3 is TGTGCCAGCAGCCAGCGCGGGACTAGCCTTTTGAATGAGCAGTTCTTC. The encoded protein is CASSQRGTSLLNEQFF. Variable domain in full (rest from reference TRBV11-2 and TRBJ2-1): EAGVAQSPRYKIIEKRQSVAFWCNPISGHATLYWYQQILGQGPKLLIQFQNNGVVDDSQLPKDRFSAERLKGVDSTLKIQPAKLEDSAVYLCASSQRGTSLLNEQFFGPGTRLTVL.

This clone has only one observation. The chain recombines TRBV29-1 with TRBJ1-4, with 9 bases lining up with TRBD1. J gave up 8 bases and V 3 bases, and 7 bases lay outside the gene matches. Germline V lookup: CDR1 SQVTM, CDR2 ANQGSEA. This CDR3 comprises 14 residues. In DNA form, the CDR3 reads TGCAGCGTTGACTCCACAGGGGGCCTAGAAAAACTGTTTTTT. Translating gives CSVDSTGGLEKLFF.

This clone was seen a single time. The chain uses TRBV6-6 and TRBJ1-1; TRBD1 is a possible D gene (5 bases). The germline V gene encodes CDR1 MNHNY and CDR2 SVGAGI (reference sequence). The V end was cut by 6 bases, the J end by 4 bases, with 12 bases between. The CDR3 covers 13 residues. The CDR3 DNA reads as TGTGCCAGCAGGTCTATCGGGGGCACTGAAGCTTTCTTT. Protein product: CASRSIGGTEAFF.

V gene TRBV18 combines with J gene TRBJ2-5; D perhaps matches TRBD1 (6 bases). Trimming removed 6 bases from V and 2 bases from J, with 16 bases in between. The CDR3 contains 15 residues. The V gene's germline CDR1 is KGHSH and CDR2 LQKENI. CDR3 sequence reads: CASSYRPGQQETQYF. The CDR3 nucleotides read TGTGCCAGCTCCTACAGGCCGGGACAACAAGAGACCCAGTACTTC.

V gene TRBV30 combines with J gene TRBJ1-4; 7 bases map to TRBD1. This CDR3 is 12 amino acids long. Germline V CDR1 and CDR2: GTSNPN, SVGIG (reference sequence). In DNA form, the CDR3 reads TGTGGTCTTGACAGGGCTAATGAAAAACTGTTTTTT. Translating it yields CGLDRANEKLFF.